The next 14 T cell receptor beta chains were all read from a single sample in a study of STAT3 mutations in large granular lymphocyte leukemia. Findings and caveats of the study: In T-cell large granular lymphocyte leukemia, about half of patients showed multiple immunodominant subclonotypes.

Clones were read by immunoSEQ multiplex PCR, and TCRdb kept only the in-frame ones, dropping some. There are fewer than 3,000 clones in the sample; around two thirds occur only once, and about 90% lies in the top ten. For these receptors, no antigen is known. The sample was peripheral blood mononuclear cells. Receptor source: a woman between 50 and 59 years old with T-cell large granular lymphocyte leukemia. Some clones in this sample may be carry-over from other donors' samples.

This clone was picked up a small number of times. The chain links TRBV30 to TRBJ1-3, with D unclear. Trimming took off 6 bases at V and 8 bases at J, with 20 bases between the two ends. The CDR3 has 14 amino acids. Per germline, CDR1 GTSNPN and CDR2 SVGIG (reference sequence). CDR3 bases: TGTGCCTGCACTTCACTTCACAAAGGCGACACCATATATTTT. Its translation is CACTSLHKGDTIYF.

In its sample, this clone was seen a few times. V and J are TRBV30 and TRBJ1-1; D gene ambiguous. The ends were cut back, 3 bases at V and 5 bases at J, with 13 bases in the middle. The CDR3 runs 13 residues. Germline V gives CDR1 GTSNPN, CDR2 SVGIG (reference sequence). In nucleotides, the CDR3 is TGTGCCTGGAGCAGACCTGGGGTTACTGAAGCTTTCTTT. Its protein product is CAWSRPGVTEAFF.

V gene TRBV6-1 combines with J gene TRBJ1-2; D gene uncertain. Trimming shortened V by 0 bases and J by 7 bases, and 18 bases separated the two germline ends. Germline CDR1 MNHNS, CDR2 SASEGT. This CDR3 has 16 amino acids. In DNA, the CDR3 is TGTGCCAGCAGTGAAGCGCTCGGACTGACCTTATCTGGCTACACCTTC. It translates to CASSEALGLTLSGYTF.

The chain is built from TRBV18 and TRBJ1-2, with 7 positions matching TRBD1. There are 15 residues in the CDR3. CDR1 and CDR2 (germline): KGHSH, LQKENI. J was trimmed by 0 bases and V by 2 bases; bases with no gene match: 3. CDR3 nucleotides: TGTGCCAGCTCACCAGACAGGGCCGCTAACTATGGCTACACCTTC. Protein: CASSPDRAANYGYTF.

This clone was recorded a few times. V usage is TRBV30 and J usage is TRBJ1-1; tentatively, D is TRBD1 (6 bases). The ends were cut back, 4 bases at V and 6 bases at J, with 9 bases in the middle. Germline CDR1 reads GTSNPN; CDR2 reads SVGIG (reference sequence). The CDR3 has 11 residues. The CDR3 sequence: CAWTGEAEAFF. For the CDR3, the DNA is TGTGCCTGGACAGGGGAAGCTGAAGCTTTCTTT.

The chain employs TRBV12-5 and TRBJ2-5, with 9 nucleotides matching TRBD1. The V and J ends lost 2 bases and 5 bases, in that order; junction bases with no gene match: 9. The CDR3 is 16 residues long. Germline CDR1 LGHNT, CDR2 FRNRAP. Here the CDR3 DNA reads TGTGCTAGTGGTTTGCCCACACGGGACAGGGAGGAGACCCAGTACTTC. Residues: CASGLPTRDREETQYF.

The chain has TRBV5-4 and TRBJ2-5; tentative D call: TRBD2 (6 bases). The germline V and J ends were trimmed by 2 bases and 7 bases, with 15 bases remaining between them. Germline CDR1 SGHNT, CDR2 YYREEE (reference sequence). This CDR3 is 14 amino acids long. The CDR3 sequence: CASSFPPLGGTQYF. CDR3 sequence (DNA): TGTGCCAGCAGCTTTCCACCCTTGGGGGGGACCCAGTACTTC.

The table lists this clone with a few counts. CDR3 region: CASSPSGGNSYNEQFF. In DNA form, the CDR3 reads TGCGCCAGCAGCCCCAGTGGGGGAAACTCCTACAATGAGCAGTTCTTC. This chain uses TRBV5-1 with TRBJ2-1; the D call may be TRBD1 or TRBD2 (5 bases each). Germline lookup yields CDR1 SGHRS and CDR2 YFSETQ. The ends were cut back, 4 bases at V and 0 bases at J, with 14 bases in the middle. This CDR3 is 16 amino acids long.

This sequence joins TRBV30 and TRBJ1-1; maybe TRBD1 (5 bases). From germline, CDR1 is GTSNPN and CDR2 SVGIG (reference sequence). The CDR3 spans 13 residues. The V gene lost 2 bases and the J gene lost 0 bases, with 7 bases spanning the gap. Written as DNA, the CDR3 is TGTGCCTGGAGTCAGGGCATGAACACTGAAGCTTTCTTT. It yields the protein CAWSQGMNTEAFF.

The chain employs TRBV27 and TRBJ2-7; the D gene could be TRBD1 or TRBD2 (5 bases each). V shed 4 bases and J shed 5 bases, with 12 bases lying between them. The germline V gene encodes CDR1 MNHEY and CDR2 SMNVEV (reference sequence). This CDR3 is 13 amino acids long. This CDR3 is CASSWGRDHEQYF. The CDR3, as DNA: TGTGCCAGCAGTTGGGGCAGGGACCACGAGCAGTACTTC.

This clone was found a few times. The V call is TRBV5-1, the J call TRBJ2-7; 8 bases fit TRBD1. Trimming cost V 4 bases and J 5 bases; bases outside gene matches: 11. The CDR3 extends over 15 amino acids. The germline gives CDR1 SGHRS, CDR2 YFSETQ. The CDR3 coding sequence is TGCGCCAGCAGCCCTGAGAGGCAGGGGGCGAACGAGCAGTACTTC. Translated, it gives CASSPERQGANEQYF.

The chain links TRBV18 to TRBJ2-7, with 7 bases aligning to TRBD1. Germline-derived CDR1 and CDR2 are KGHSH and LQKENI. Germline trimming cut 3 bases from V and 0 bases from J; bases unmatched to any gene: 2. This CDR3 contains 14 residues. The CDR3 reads CASSPPGGSYEQYF. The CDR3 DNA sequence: TGTGCCAGCTCACCGCCAGGGGGCTCCTACGAGCAGTACTTC.

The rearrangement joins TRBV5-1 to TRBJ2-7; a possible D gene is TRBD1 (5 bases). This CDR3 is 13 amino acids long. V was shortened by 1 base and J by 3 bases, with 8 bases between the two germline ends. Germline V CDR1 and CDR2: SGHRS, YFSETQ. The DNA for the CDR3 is TGCGCCAGCAGCTTGCTAGGGGTCTACGAGCAGTACTTC. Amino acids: CASSLLGVYEQYF. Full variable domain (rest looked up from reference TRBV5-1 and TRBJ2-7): KAGVTQTPRYLIKTRGQQVTLSCSPISGHRSVSWYQQTPGQGLQFLFEYFSETQRNKGNFPGRFSGRQFSNSRSEMNVSTLELGDSALYLCASSLLGVYEQYFGPGTRLTVT.

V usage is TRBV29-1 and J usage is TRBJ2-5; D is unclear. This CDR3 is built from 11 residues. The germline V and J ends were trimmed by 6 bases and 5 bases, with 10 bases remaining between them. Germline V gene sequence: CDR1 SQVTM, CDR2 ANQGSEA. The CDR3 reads CSVEKRETQYF. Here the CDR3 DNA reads TGCAGCGTAGAGAAGAGGGAGACCCAGTACTTC. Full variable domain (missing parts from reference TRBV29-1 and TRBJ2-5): SAVISQKPSRDICQRGTSLTIQCQVDSQVTMMFWYRQQPGQSLTLIATANQGSEATYESGFVIDKFPISRPNLTFSTLTVSNMSPEDSSIYLCSVEKRETQYFGPGTRLLVL.